These 21 T cell receptor beta chains came from one sample sequenced in a study of OX40 agonist ivuxolimab in advanced cancers. TCRdb keeps only in-frame clones here, not all; method: immunoSEQ multiplex PCR. The profile shows about 76,000 clones, 70% to 90% of them singletons. The specimen was CD4+ or CD8+ T cells sorted from blood, collected in a trial of the OX40 agonist ivuxolimab. These TCRs come from an adult with an advanced solid tumor such as melanoma, head and neck, liver or kidney cancer.

This chain links TRBV5-4 with TRBJ2-5, with D unclear. The J call may be wrong; the DNA end is better matched by TRBJ2-7. Per germline, CDR1 SGHNT and CDR2 YYREEE (reference sequence). CDR3 length: 12 amino acids. The CDR3 sequence: CASRVRVAEQYF. In DNA form, the CDR3 reads TGTGCCAGCAGGGTGCGAGTGGCCGAGCAGTACTTC.

The J gene is TRBJ1-2, the V gene TRBV19; the match to TRBD1 covers 7 bases. This CDR3 comprises 15 residues. Germline trimming cut 3 bases from V and 4 bases from J; bases unmatched to any gene: 8. Germline CDR1 and CDR2: LNHDA and SQIVND (reference sequence). The CDR3 sequence: CASSIVGQESYGYTF. CDR3 nucleotides: TGTGCCAGTAGTATCGTAGGACAGGAATCCTATGGCTACACCTTC.

This clone is judged medium-sized. This chain joins TRBV19 and TRBJ1-2, with D uncertain. The V end was cut by 0 bases, the J end by 8 bases, with 13 bases between. The CDR3 is made up of 14 amino acids. Germline V gives CDR1 LNHDA, CDR2 SQIVND (reference sequence). CDR3 loop: CASSIETNLGGYTF. CDR3 sequence (DNA): TGTGCCAGTAGTATAGAGACAAATCTAGGAGGCTACACCTTC.

The V call is TRBV19, the J call TRBJ1-5, with 9 nucleotides matching TRBD1. The CDR3 consists of 14 residues. The germline gives CDR1 LNHDA, CDR2 SQIVND (reference sequence). The V gene end was trimmed by 2 bases and the J gene end by 5 bases; junction bases not matched to a gene: 1. The CDR3 protein is CASSIRTGDQPQHF. DNA for the CDR3: TGTGCCAGTAGTATAAGGACAGGGGATCAGCCCCAGCATTTT.

The V call is TRBV7-2, the J call TRBJ2-7, with D possibly being TRBD1 or TRBD2 (5 bases each). CDR1 and CDR2 from the germline V gene are SGHTA and FQGNSA. This CDR3 is 14 amino acids long. V dropped 8 bases and J dropped 2 bases, with 16 bases sitting between them. The CDR3 loop is CASRLRGDTYEQYF. CDR3 coding DNA: TGTGCCAGCCGACTTAGGGGAGATACCTACGAGCAGTACTTC.

The gene calls are TRBV19 and TRBJ2-6; no reliable D call. In germline, CDR1 is LNHDA, CDR2 SQIVND (reference sequence). The V gene lost 7 bases and the J gene lost 0 bases, with 10 bases spanning the gap. This CDR3 contains 15 residues. The CDR3 sequence is CASTPSASGANVLTF. CDR3 bases: TGTGCCAGTACCCCATCTGCCTCTGGGGCCAACGTCCTGACTTTC.

CDR3 coding DNA: TGTGCCAGCAGCTTAGTCGGGGGCAGTGAAAAACTGTTTTTT. This translates into CASSLVGGSEKLFF. The V gene is TRBV7-2, the J gene TRBJ1-4, with D tentatively TRBD1 (6 bases). Germline lookup yields CDR1 SGHTA and CDR2 FQGNSA. The V end lost 1 base, the J end lost 7 bases, and 10 bases lay between the germline ends. CDR3 length equals 14 residues. Variable domain in full (rest from reference TRBV7-2 and TRBJ1-4): GAGVSQSPSNKVTEKGKDVELRCDPISGHTALYWYRQSLGQGLEFLIYFQGNSAPDKSGLPSDRFSAERTGGSVSTLTIQRTQQEDSAVYLCASSLVGGSEKLFFGSGTQLSVL.

V is TRBV19 and J is TRBJ2-7; a possible D gene is TRBD2 (5 bases). The germline V gene has CDR1 LNHDA and CDR2 SQIVND (reference sequence). The V and J ends lost 8 bases and 6 bases respectively, with 17 bases between them. The CDR3 contains 13 residues. The chain's CDR3 is CASQSMGSSEQYF. As DNA, the CDR3 is TGTGCCAGTCAATCCATGGGGAGCTCCGAGCAGTACTTC. The complete variable domain, with remaining parts taken from reference TRBV19 and TRBJ2-7, reads DGGITQSPKYLFRKEGQNVTLSCEQNLNHDAMYWYRQDPGQGLRLIYYSQIVNDFQKGDIAEGYSVSREKKESFPLTVTSAQKNPTAFYLCASQSMGSSEQYFGPGTRLTVT.

The V gene is TRBV11-2, the J gene TRBJ1-2; D gene unclear. The CDR3 runs to 11 residues. V was shortened by 8 bases and J by 8 bases, with 12 bases between the two germline ends. Germline V lookup: CDR1 SGHAT, CDR2 FQNNGV. CDR3 in amino acids: CASGSGAGYTF. DNA of the CDR3: TGTGCCAGCGGGTCCGGCGCGGGCTACACCTTC.

The CDR3 sequence: CASSYSEGVDTQYF. DNA of the CDR3: TGTGCCAGCAGTTATTCGGAGGGGGTAGATACGCAGTATTTT. V gene TRBV6-5 combines with J gene TRBJ2-3; D possibly matches TRBD1 or TRBD2 (6 bases each). The CDR3 spans 14 residues. Germline V CDR1 and CDR2: MNHEY, SVGAGI. Trimming stripped 3 bases from V and 5 bases from J, with 12 bases between.

The rearrangement uses TRBV6-5 and TRBJ1-1; tentatively, D is TRBD1 (6 bases). The germline V and J ends were trimmed by 0 bases and 6 bases, with 11 bases remaining between them. This CDR3 comprises 14 residues. Per the germline V gene, CDR1 is MNHEY and CDR2 is SVGAGI. CDR3 protein: CASSYSQGRSEAFF. In DNA, the CDR3 is TGTGCCAGCAGTTACTCACAGGGTCGTTCTGAAGCTTTCTTT.

The genes are TRBV11-3 and TRBJ2-5; D gene uncertain. Germline CDR1 is SGHNT and CDR2 is YENEEA. Trimming removed 1 base at V and 2 bases at J, with 5 bases between. This CDR3 contains 13 residues. CDR3 in amino acids: CASSLASQETQYF. CDR3 bases: TGTGCCAGCAGCTTAGCCAGTCAAGAGACCCAGTACTTC.

The rearrangement links TRBV6-5 to TRBJ2-1; 7 nucleotides line up with TRBD2. The ends lost 6 bases at V and 8 bases at J; junction bases unmatched: 13. Looked up from germline, CDR1 is MNHEY and CDR2 is SVGAGI. The CDR3 covers 15 residues. The CDR3 is CASSRLVQREDEQFF. The CDR3 DNA reads as TGTGCCAGCAGCCGACTCGTCCAGCGGGAAGATGAGCAGTTCTTC.

The chain has TRBV6-5 and TRBJ1-2; D perhaps matches TRBD1 (5 bases). The CDR3 runs to 12 residues. V dropped 5 bases and J dropped 2 bases, with 6 bases sitting between them. Per the germline V gene, CDR1 is MNHEY and CDR2 is SVGAGI. The CDR3 DNA sequence: TGTGCCAGCAGTCCAGGGAACTATGGCTACACCTTC. Translation gives CASSPGNYGYTF.

V and J are TRBV5-6 and TRBJ1-2; 9 nucleotides match TRBD1. The CDR3 is 18 residues long. The germline CDR1 and CDR2 sequences are SGHDT and YYEEEE. Trimming removed 4 bases from V and 4 bases from J; junction bases left unmatched: 17. CDR3 sequence: CASSPTYQRDREIYGYTF. The CDR3 DNA is TGTGCCAGCAGCCCGACTTACCAACGGGACAGGGAAATCTATGGCTACACCTTC.

The chain is built from TRBV19 and TRBJ1-1, with D possibly TRBD1 on 5 matching bases. The CDR3 length is 14 residues. The germline CDR1 and CDR2 sequences are LNHDA and SQIVND (reference sequence). The V and J ends lost 5 bases and 1 base respectively, with 11 bases between them. For the CDR3, the DNA is TGTGCCAGTAGTCTGGACACATCGAACACTGAAGCTTTCTTT. It translates to CASSLDTSNTEAFF.

J is TRBJ1-2 and V is TRBV15; the D gene is possibly TRBD1 (6 bases). V lost 0 bases and J 4 bases, leaving 12 bases between the germline ends. From germline, CDR1 is LNHNV and CDR2 YYDKDF (reference sequence). The CDR3 sequence is 15 residues long. The chain's CDR3 is CATSRDPKDSYGYTF. DNA of the CDR3: TGTGCCACCAGCAGAGATCCCAAGGACAGCTATGGCTACACCTTC.

The rearrangement uses TRBV5-5 and TRBJ2-1; possibly TRBD1 for D (6 bases). The germline V and J ends were trimmed by 3 bases and 7 bases, with 11 bases remaining between them. This CDR3 is 13 amino acids long. CDR1 and CDR2 (germline): SGHKS, YYEKEE (reference sequence). CDR3 protein: CASSYVQGNEQFF. In nucleotides, the CDR3 is TGTGCCAGCAGCTACGTACAGGGAAATGAGCAGTTCTTC.

This chain connects TRBV25-1 to TRBJ2-5; TRBD1 matches at 10 bases. Matching the DNA end better, TRBJ2-7 makes the J call doubtful. This CDR3 has 13 amino acids. In germline, CDR1 is MGHDK, CDR2 SYGVNS. CDR3: CASRGDRGYEQYF. CDR3 DNA: TGTGCCAGCCGCGGGGACAGGGGCTACGAGCAGTACTTC.

This rearrangement joins TRBV18 to TRBJ2-1; 7 nucleotides agree with TRBD2. The V gene's germline CDR1 is KGHSH and CDR2 LQKENI. The ends lost 3 bases at V and 15 bases at J; junction bases unmatched: 11. The CDR3 has 13 residues. CDR3 DNA: TGTGCCAGCTCACCCGGGGTAGCGGGCGACCTGTTCTTC. Protein product: CASSPGVAGDLFF. Full variable domain (rest looked up from reference TRBV18 and TRBJ2-1): NAGVMQNPRHLVRRRGQEARLRCSPMKGHSHVYWYRQLPEEGLKFMVYLQKENIIDESGMPKERFSAEFPKEGPSILRIQQVVRGDSAAYFCASSPGVAGDLFFGPGTRLTVL.

V usage is TRBV6-5 and J usage is TRBJ1-1, with D tentatively TRBD1 (5 bases). The V gene lost 2 bases and the J gene lost 4 bases, with 14 bases spanning the gap. There are 15 residues in the CDR3. The V gene's germline CDR1 is MNHEY and CDR2 SVGAGI. The CDR3 region is CASSYGLVGATEAFF. CDR3 bases: TGTGCCAGCAGTTACGGGCTGGTAGGGGCCACTGAAGCTTTCTTT.